This TCR beta chain was recorded in a study of T cells in Graves' hyperthyroidism and ophthalmopathy. The sample holds a few counts of this clonotype. This may come from a read error, since a much larger clone is one base off. It was RNA transcripts that yielded the amplified TCR beta CDR3 regions. The study used the HTBI primer set for a first-round RT-PCR of the TCR CDR3. Using its own MiXCR run on the multiplex PCR reads, TCRdb lists one record per CDR3 protein. The data contain 640,000 or so distinct CDR3 sequences, 12% to 15% of them seen just once; the ten biggest clones take up roughly 7%. The clonotype was recovered from a woman aged 18-30 years with Graves' ophthalmopathy. The specimen was blood.

CDR3 protein: CAISDRVGSRYNEQFF. The DNA for the CDR3 is TGTGCCATCAGTGACAGGGTGGGGAGTCGGTACAATGAGCAGTTCTTC. J is TRBJ2-1 and V is TRBV10-3; either TRBD1 or TRBD2 may supply D (5 bases each). The CDR3 covers 16 residues. Germline loops: CDR1 ENHRY, CDR2 SYGVKD. V was trimmed by 3 bases and J by 4 bases, leaving 16 bases between them.